A single sample is the source of the 9 T cell receptor beta chains below, sequenced in a study of T cell responses to AZD1222 COVID-19 vaccine. The assay was immunoSEQ multiplex PCR, and TCRdb's table has in-frame clones only and misses some. Of some 200,000 clones listed, approximately 90% are singletons. The sequences come from peripheral blood, collected 28 days after the second AZD1222 dose. Receptors were obtained from an adult who received the AZD1222 COVID-19 vaccine.

The table lists this clone with a count of one. The chain links TRBV21-1 to TRBJ1-6; the D call TRBD1 from the table was never checked on the DNA. TRBV21-1 is described as a pseudogene. This CDR3 has 17 residues. CDR3 region: CASSHVTTRIYNSPLHF. DNA for the CDR3: TGTGCCAGCAGCCACGTGACAACCCGTATCTATAATTCACCCCTCCACTTT.

This clone was picked up one time. The chain is built from TRBV6-5 and TRBJ2-2; no definite D call. Germline V CDR1 and CDR2: MNHEY, SVGAGI. The length of the CDR3 is 13 residues. Deletions cut 7 bases from V and 0 bases from J, with 6 bases between. The CDR3 DNA reads TGTGCCAGCATAGGTCCGAACACCGGGGAGCTGTTTTTT. Protein product: CASIGPNTGELFF.

The chain couples TRBV4-1 to TRBJ1-6; 9 positions match TRBD1. CDR1 and CDR2 (germline): MGHRA, YSYEKL. The junction had 7 bases not matched to a gene; V was cut back by 3 bases and J by 7 bases. CDR3 size: 16 residues. The CDR3 sequence is CASSQGQGTGNSPLHF. The DNA for the CDR3 is TGCGCCAGCAGCCAGGGGCAGGGGACAGGGAATTCACCCCTCCACTTT.

The rearrangement joins TRBV6-5 to TRBJ2-7, with 10 bases lining up with TRBD2. Germline V gene lookup returns CDR1 MNHEY and CDR2 SVGAGI. There are 14 residues in the CDR3. V lost 7 bases and J lost 5; bases outside the gene matches: 8. CDR3 sequence (DNA): TGTGCCAGCAAGCCGGGACTAGCGATCCACGAGCAGTACTTC. Its protein product is CASKPGLAIHEQYF.

This chain connects TRBV30 to TRBJ1-5; D uncertain. V lost 0 bases and J 5 bases, leaving 8 bases between the germline ends. The CDR3 runs 13 residues. The germline CDR1 and CDR2 sequences are GTSNPN and SVGIG (reference sequence). CDR3 DNA sequence: TGTGCCTGGAGTGTCGGTTCGGATCAGCCCCAGCATTTT. Translated: CAWSVGSDQPQHF.

The chain links TRBV4-1 to TRBJ2-7; unclear D gene. There are 11 residues in the CDR3. CDR1 is MGHRA and CDR2 is YSYEKL in the germline V gene. Trimming removed 6 bases from V and 3 bases from J, with 6 bases in between. The CDR3 here is CASSGDYEQYF. In DNA form, the CDR3 reads TGCGCCAGCAGTGGGGACTACGAGCAGTACTTC.

The V call is TRBV24-1, the J call TRBJ2-1; 8 nucleotides agree with TRBD2. J gave up 7 bases and V 9 bases, and 10 bases lay outside the gene matches. There are 14 residues in the CDR3. Per the germline V gene, CDR1 is KGHDR and CDR2 is SFDVKD. CDR3 in DNA: TGTGCCACCTCGAGCGGGAGAATGTGGAATGAGCAGTTCTTC. Residues: CATSSGRMWNEQFF.

The V call is TRBV3-1 (or the pseudogene TRBV3-2), the J call TRBJ1-1; unclear D gene. The germline gives CDR1 LGHDT, CDR2 YNNKEL (reference sequence). The CDR3 is 13 amino acids. The ends were cut back, 2 bases at V and 7 bases at J, with 11 bases in the middle. The CDR3 DNA reads TGTGCCAGCAGCCAATTGGGGTGGGGTGAAGCTTTCTTT. It codes for CASSQLGWGEAFF.

V gene TRBV3-1 (or the pseudogene TRBV3-2) combines with J gene TRBJ1-3; a possible D gene is TRBD1 (5 bases). With 4 bases removed from V and 0 bases from J, the gap between germline ends came to 19 bases. The CDR3 loop spans 18 amino acids. CDR1 is LGHDT and CDR2 is YNNKEL in the germline V gene (reference sequence). CDR3 nucleotides: TGTGCCAGCAGCCCCCCGACCACCGGGACGGGCTCTGGAAACACCATATATTTT. Protein: CASSPPTTGTGSGNTIYF.